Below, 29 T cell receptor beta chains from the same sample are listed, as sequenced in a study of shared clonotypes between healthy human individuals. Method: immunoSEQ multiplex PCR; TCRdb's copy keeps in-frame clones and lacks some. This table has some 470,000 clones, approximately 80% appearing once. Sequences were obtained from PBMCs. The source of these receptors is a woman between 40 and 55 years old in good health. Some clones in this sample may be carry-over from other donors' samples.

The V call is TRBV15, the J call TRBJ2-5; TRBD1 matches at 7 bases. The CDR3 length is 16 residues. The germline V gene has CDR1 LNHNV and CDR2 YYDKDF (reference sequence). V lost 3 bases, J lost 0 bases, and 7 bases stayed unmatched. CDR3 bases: TGTGCCACCAGCAGCTTTGGGACAGCCAACCAAGAGACCCAGTACTTC. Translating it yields CATSSFGTANQETQYF.

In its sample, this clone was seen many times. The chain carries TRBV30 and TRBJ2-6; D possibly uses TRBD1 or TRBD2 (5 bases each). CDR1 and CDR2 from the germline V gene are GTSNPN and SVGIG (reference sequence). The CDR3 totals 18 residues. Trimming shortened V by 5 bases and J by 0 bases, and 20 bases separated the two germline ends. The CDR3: CAWFSVGTVYSGANVLTF. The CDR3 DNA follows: TGTGCCTGGTTCTCGGTCGGGACCGTGTACTCTGGGGCCAACGTCCTGACTTTC. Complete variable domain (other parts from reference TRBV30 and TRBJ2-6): SQTIHQWPATLVQPVGSPLSLECTVEGTSNPNLYWYRQAAGRGLQLLFYSVGIGQISSEVPQNLSASRPQDRQFILSSKKLLLSDSGFYLCAWFSVGTVYSGANVLTFGAGSRLTVL.

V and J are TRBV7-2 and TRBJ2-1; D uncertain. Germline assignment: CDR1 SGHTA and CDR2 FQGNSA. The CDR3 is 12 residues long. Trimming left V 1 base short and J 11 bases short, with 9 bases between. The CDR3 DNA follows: TGTGCCAGCAGCTTAGATGGCGACCAGCAGTTCTTC. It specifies CASSLDGDQQFF. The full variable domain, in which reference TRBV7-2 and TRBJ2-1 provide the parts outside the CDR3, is GAGVSQSPSNKVTEKGKDVELRCDPISGHTALYWYRQSLGQGLEFLIYFQGNSAPDKSGLPSDRFSAERTGGSVSTLTIQRTQQEDSAVYLCASSLDGDQQFFGPGTRLTVL.

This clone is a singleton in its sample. This CDR3 is CASSIRTNTEAFF. The CDR3 DNA reads as TGTGCCAGTAGTATAAGGACGAACACTGAAGCTTTCTTT. The J gene is TRBJ1-1, the V gene TRBV19; no clear D gene. Germline lookup yields CDR1 LNHDA and CDR2 SQIVND (reference sequence). The CDR3 loop spans 13 amino acids. Trimming removed 2 bases from V and 1 base from J, with 5 bases in between. Complete variable domain (other parts from reference TRBV19 and TRBJ1-1): DGGITQSPKYLFRKEGQNVTLSCEQNLNHDAMYWYRQDPGQGLRLIYYSQIVNDFQKGDIAEGYSVSREKKESFPLTVTSAQKNPTAFYLCASSIRTNTEAFFGQGTRLTVV.

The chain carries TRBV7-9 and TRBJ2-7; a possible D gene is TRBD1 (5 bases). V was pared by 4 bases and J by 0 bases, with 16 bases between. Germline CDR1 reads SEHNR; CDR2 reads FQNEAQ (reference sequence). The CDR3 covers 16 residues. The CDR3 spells CASSWWHRQFSYEQYF. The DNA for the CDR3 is TGTGCCAGCAGCTGGTGGCACCGACAGTTCTCCTACGAGCAGTACTTC.

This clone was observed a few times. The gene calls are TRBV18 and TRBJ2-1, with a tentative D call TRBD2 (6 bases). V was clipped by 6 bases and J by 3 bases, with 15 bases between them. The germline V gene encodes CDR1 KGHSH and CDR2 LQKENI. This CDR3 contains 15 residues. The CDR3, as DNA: TGTGCCAGCTCCTCCGGCGCGGGAAGCTACAATGAGCAGTTCTTC. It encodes CASSSGAGSYNEQFF.

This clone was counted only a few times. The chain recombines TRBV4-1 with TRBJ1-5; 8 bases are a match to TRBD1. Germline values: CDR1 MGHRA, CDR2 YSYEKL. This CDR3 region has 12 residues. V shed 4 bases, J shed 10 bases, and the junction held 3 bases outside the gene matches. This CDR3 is CASSRGQGPQHF. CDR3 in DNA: TGCGCCAGCAGCCGAGGACAGGGTCCCCAGCATTTT.

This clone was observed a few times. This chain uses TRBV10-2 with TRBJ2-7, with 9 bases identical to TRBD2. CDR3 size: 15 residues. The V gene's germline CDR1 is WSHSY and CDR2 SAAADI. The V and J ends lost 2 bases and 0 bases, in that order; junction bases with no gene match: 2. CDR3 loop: CASSESSGSSYEQYF. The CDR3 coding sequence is TGCGCCAGCAGTGAGAGTAGCGGGAGCTCCTACGAGCAGTACTTC.

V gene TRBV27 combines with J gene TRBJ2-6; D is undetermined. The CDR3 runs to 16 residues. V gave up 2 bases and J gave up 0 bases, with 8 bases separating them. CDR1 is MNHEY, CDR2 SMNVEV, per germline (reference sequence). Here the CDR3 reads CASSLRQTSGANVLTF. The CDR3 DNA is TGTGCCAGCAGTTTAAGGCAGACCTCTGGGGCCAACGTCCTGACTTTC.

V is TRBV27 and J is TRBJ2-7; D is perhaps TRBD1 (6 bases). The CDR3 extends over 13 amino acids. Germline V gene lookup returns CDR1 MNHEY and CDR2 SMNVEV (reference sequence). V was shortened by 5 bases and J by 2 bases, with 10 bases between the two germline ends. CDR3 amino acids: CASSLGATYEQYF. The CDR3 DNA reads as TGTGCCAGCAGTCTGGGGGCGACCTACGAGCAGTACTTC.

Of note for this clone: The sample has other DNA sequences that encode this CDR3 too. The CDR3 is CASSLQGRGNEQFF. In DNA, the CDR3 is TGTGCCAGCAGTTTGCAGGGCAGGGGTAATGAGCAGTTCTTC. The genes are TRBV28 and TRBJ2-1; D possibly corresponds to TRBD1 (6 bases). The length of the CDR3 is 14 residues. Trimming shortened V by 3 bases and J by 7 bases, and 13 bases separated the two germline ends. Germline CDR1 MDHEN, CDR2 SYDVKM.

CDR3 sequence (DNA): TGCGCCAGCAGCACAGAACAGGGGGCGAGAACCGGGGAGCTGTTTTTT. Protein sequence: CASSTEQGARTGELFF. This chain uses TRBV5-1 with TRBJ2-2; the match to TRBD1 covers 9 bases. J lost 5 bases, V lost 4 bases, and 9 bases had no gene match. The CDR3 length is 16 residues. Per the germline V gene, CDR1 is SGHRS and CDR2 is YFSETQ. The variable domain in full, completed from reference TRBV5-1 and TRBJ2-2, reads KAGVTQTPRYLIKTRGQQVTLSCSPISGHRSVSWYQQTPGQGLQFLFEYFSETQRNKGNFPGRFSGRQFSNSRSEMNVSTLELGDSALYLCASSTEQGARTGELFFGEGSRLTVL.

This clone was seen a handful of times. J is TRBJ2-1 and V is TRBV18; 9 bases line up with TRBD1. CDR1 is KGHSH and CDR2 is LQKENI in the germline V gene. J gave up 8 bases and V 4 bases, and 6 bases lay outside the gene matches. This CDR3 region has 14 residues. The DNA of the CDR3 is TGTGCCAGCTCACAATCGGGACAGGGCGATGAGCAGTTCTTC. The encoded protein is CASSQSGQGDEQFF.

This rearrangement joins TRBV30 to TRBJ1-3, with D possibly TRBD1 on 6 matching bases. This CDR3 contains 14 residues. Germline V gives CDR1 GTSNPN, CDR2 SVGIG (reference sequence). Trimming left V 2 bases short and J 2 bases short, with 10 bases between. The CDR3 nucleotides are TGTGCCTGGAGTACTAAGGGGGCTGGAAACACCATATATTTT. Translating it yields CAWSTKGAGNTIYF.

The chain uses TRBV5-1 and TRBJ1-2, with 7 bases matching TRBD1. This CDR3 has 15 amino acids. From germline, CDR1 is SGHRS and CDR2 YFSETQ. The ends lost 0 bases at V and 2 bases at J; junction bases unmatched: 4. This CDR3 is CASSLGRDRNYGYTF. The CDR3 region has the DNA TGCGCCAGCAGCTTGGGGCGGGACAGAAACTATGGCTACACCTTC.

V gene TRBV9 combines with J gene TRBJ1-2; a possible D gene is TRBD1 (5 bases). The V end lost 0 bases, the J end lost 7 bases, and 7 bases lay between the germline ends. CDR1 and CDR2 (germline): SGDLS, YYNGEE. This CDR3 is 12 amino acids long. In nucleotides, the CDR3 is TGTGCCAGCAGCGTAGGGGGCGGTGGCTACACCTTC. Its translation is CASSVGGGGYTF.

The CDR3 coding sequence is TGTGCCAGCAGCCCAGGTAAAGGCCCGTCAGGGGACTATGGCTACACCTTC. This encodes CASSPGKGPSGDYGYTF. The J gene is TRBJ1-2, the V gene TRBV4-2, with D tentatively TRBD1 (6 bases). With 4 bases removed from V and 3 bases from J, the gap between germline ends came to 21 bases. The CDR3 is 17 amino acids. CDR1 is LGHNA, CDR2 YNFKEQ, per germline.

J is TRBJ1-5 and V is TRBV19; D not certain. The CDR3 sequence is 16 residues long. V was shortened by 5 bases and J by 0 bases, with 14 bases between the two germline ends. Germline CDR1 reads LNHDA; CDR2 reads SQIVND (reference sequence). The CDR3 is CASSPGRFYSNQPQHF. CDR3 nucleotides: TGTGCCAGTAGTCCTGGACGGTTTTATAGCAATCAGCCCCAGCATTTT.

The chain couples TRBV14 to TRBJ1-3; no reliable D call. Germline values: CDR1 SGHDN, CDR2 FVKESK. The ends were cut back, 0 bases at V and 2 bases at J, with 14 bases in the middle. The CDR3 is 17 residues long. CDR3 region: CASSQEGWSGTGNTIYF. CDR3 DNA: TGTGCCAGCAGCCAAGAAGGTTGGTCGGGGACTGGAAACACCATATATTTT.

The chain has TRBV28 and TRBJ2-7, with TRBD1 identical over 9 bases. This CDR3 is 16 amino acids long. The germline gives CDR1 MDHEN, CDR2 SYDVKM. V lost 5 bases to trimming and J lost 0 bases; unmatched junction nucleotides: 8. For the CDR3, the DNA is TGTGCCAGCAGTCGGGGGGACAGGGCCCCCTCCTACGAGCAGTACTTC. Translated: CASSRGDRAPSYEQYF.

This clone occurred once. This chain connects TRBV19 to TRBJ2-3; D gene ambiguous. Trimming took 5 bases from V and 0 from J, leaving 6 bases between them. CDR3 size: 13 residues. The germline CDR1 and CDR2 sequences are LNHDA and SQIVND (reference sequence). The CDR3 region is CASSWVSTDTQYF. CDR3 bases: TGTGCCAGTAGTTGGGTAAGCACAGATACGCAGTATTTT.

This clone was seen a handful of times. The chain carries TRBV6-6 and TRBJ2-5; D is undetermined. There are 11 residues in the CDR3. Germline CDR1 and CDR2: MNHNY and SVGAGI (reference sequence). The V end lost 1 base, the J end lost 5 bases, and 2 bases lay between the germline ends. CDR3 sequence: CASSYFETQYF. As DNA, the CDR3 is TGTGCCAGCAGTTACTTTGAGACCCAGTACTTC.

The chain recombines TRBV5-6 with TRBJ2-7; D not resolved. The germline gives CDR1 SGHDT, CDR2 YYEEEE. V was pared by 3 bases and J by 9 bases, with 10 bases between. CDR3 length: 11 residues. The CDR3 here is CASSSSTSQYF. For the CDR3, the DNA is TGTGCCAGCAGCTCCTCCACATCGCAGTACTTC. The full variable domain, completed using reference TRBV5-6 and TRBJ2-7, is DAGVTQSPTHLIKTRGQQVTLRCSPKSGHDTVSWYQQALGQGPQFIFQYYEEEERQRGNFPDRFSGHQFPNYSSELNVNALLLGDSALYLCASSSSTSQYFGPGTRLTVT.

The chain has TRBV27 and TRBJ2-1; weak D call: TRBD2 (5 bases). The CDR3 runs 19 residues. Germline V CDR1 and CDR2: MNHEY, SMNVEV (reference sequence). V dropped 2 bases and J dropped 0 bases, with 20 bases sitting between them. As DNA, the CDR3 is TGTGCCAGCAGTTTAATTTCGAGCGGAGCCATATTCTCCTACAATGAGCAGTTCTTC. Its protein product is CASSLISSGAIFSYNEQFF.

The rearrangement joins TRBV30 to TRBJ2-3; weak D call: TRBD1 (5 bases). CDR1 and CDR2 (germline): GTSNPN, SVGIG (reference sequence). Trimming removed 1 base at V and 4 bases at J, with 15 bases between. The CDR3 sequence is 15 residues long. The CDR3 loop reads CAWSEDTRYADTQYF. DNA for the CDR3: TGTGCCTGGAGTGAGGACACCCGGTATGCAGATACGCAGTATTTT.

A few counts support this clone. The CDR3, as DNA: TGCGCCAGCAGCCAAGATCCGGGGGGCTCCTACAATGAGCAGTTCTTC. Translation gives CASSQDPGGSYNEQFF. V is TRBV4-3 and J is TRBJ2-1, with TRBD2 matching over 7 bases. The CDR3 consists of 16 residues. Germline V gene data show CDR1 as LGHNA and CDR2 as YSLEER. J gave up 0 bases and V 0 bases, and 2 bases lay outside the gene matches.

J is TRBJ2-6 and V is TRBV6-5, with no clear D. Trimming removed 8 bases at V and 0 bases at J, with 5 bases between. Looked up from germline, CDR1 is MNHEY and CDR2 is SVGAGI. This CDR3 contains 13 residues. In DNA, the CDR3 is TGTGCCAGCGGGGTCTCTGGGGCCAACGTCCTGACTTTC. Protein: CASGVSGANVLTF.

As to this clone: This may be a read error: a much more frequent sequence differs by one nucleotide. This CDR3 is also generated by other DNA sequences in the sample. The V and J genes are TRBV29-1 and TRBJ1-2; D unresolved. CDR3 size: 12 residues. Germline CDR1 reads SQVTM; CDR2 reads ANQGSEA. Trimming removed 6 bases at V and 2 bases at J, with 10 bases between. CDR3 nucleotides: TGCAGCGTCACGTTAGCCAACTATGGCTACACCTTC. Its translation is CSVTLANYGYTF.

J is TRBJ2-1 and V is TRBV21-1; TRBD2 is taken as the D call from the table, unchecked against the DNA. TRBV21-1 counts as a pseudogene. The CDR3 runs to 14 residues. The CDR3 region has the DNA TGTGCCAGCAGCAAAGCGGGAGGGTTAGGAGAGCAGTTCTTC. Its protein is CASSKAGGLGEQFF.